This TCR beta chain came from a study of vaccination effects on CD4 cells after COVID-19. For the study at large: Wells containing 1.5 million to 2.5 million PBMC each were cultured with about 9.4 IU/ml IL-2 and approximately 9.6 ug/ml peptides. Findings of the study overall: Common cold coronaviruses were cross-recognized by only 1 of 255 vaccine-induced clones in healthy vaccinees.

Cultured cells yielded isolated CD4+ T cells after approximately nine days. Both day 3 and day 7 saw half the medium replaced with IL-2 medium. There are 17 residues in the CDR3. Germline V gene data show CDR1 as LNHNV and CDR2 as YYDKDF (reference sequence). Trimming removed 0 bases from V and 0 bases from J, with 12 bases in between. TCRdb keeps only in-frame clones here, not all; method: immunoSEQ multiplex PCR. Among around 30,000 clones listed, 65% were seen once. A word on this clone: Antigen: not known.

The rearrangement links TRBV15 to TRBJ2-1, with D possibly TRBD2 on 6 matching bases. This clonotype originated in a human donor who received a COVID-19 vaccine. Sequenced here: CD4+ T cells from PBMCs cultured without peptide, sampled before COVID-19 vaccination. The CDR3 sequence is CATSRESSGFSYNEQFF. The CDR3 DNA sequence: TGTGCCACCAGCAGAGAGAGTAGCGGATTCTCCTACAATGAGCAGTTCTTC.